Presented here are 26 T cell receptor beta chains from one specimen sequenced in a study of Ad26.COV2.S vaccination and SARS-CoV-2 variants. Treatment of the sample: 15 to 20 received Ad26.COV2.S at low or high dose, single or two shots; about 5 received placebo; per-sample allocation not given. Sampling happened 63 days after the first vaccine or placebo injection. TCRdb's table, derived via immunoSEQ multiplex PCR, lists solely in-frame clones and lacks some. This repertoire shows some 340,000 clones, over 80% found once; its top ten account for approximately 2%. Sequencing was performed on peripheral blood, taken in a trial of Ad26.COV2.S vaccine versus placebo. The source of these receptors is a person aged 18 to 59 who received the Ad26.COV2.S COVID-19 vaccine or a placebo.

This clone was seen repeatedly, ten times or more. The chain uses TRBV6-5 and TRBJ1-1; D unresolved. V was pared by 5 bases and J by 0 bases, with 7 bases between. The CDR3 length is 13 residues. Germline CDR1 is MNHEY and CDR2 is SVGAGI. The CDR3 loop is CASSHNMNTEAFF. The CDR3 DNA reads TGTGCCAGCAGTCATAACATGAACACTGAAGCTTTCTTT.

The V and J genes are TRBV12-3 or TRBV12-4 and TRBJ1-2, with 7 positions matching TRBD1. This CDR3 is built from 13 residues. The trim removed 5 bases at V and 2 bases at J, leaving 2 bases unmatched. The CDR3 loop reads CASSMGQNYGYTF. CDR3 bases: TGTGCCAGCAGTATGGGACAGAACTATGGCTACACCTTC.

The gene calls are TRBV19 and TRBJ2-7; 8 bases line up with TRBD2. The V gene's germline CDR1 is LNHDA and CDR2 SQIVND (reference sequence). The CDR3 covers 13 residues. V was pared by 8 bases and J by 0 bases, with 3 bases of the junction left unmatched. The chain's CDR3 is CASREGPSYEQYF. CDR3 bases: TGTGCCAGTCGGGAGGGGCCCTCCTACGAGCAGTACTTC.

V usage is TRBV19 and J usage is TRBJ1-4; unclear D gene. This CDR3 comprises 12 residues. The V and J ends lost 5 bases and 7 bases respectively, with 8 bases between them. CDR1 and CDR2 from the germline V gene are LNHDA and SQIVND (reference sequence). This chain's CDR3 is CASSRGSEKLFF. CDR3 coding DNA: TGTGCCAGTAGTCGTGGTTCTGAAAAACTGTTTTTT.

About this clone: Additional DNA sequences in this sample encode the identical CDR3. The V and J genes are TRBV6-5 and TRBJ2-7; D not certain. V lost 0 bases to trimming and J lost 3 bases, with 9 bases between them. The V gene's germline CDR1 is MNHEY and CDR2 SVGAGI. This CDR3 has 14 residues. The CDR3 here is CASSYSRANYEQYF. Here the CDR3 DNA reads TGTGCCAGCAGTTACTCCCGGGCAAACTACGAGCAGTACTTC.

The chain joins TRBV19 to TRBJ2-2, with D possibly TRBD2 on 5 matching bases. Germline V lookup: CDR1 LNHDA, CDR2 SQIVND (reference sequence). There are 13 residues in the CDR3. Trimming stripped 6 bases from V and 6 bases from J, with 11 bases between. The CDR3 loop reads CASSLLGAGELFF. The CDR3 nucleotides read TGTGCCAGTAGCCTCTTGGGAGCCGGGGAGCTGTTTTTT. The complete variable domain, with remaining parts taken from reference TRBV19 and TRBJ2-2, reads DGGITQSPKYLFRKEGQNVTLSCEQNLNHDAMYWYRQDPGQGLRLIYYSQIVNDFQKGDIAEGYSVSREKKESFPLTVTSAQKNPTAFYLCASSLLGAGELFFGEGSRLTVL.

The chain recombines TRBV5-1 with TRBJ2-7, with D uncertain. Germline assignment: CDR1 SGHRS and CDR2 YFSETQ. The CDR3 has 14 amino acids. Trimming removed 0 bases at V and 5 bases at J, with 12 bases between. For the CDR3, the DNA is TGCGCCAGCAGCTTGGTTCAAATTTCTGACGAGCAGTACTTC. It yields the protein CASSLVQISDEQYF. The complete variable domain, with remaining parts taken from reference TRBV5-1 and TRBJ2-7, reads KAGVTQTPRYLIKTRGQQVTLSCSPISGHRSVSWYQQTPGQGLQFLFEYFSETQRNKGNFPGRFSGRQFSNSRSEMNVSTLELGDSALYLCASSLVQISDEQYFGPGTRLTVT.

The rearrangement joins TRBV7-8 to TRBJ1-1; D is unresolved. Germline V gene lookup returns CDR1 SGHVS and CDR2 FQNEAQ. CDR3 length: 11 amino acids. The ends were cut back, 5 bases at V and 3 bases at J, with 4 bases in the middle. CDR3 nucleotides: TGTGCCAGCAGCCCGTACACTGAAGCTTTCTTT. Encoded protein: CASSPYTEAFF.

V is TRBV6-1 and J is TRBJ2-1, with TRBD1 as a possible D gene (5 bases). Trimming stripped 3 bases from V and 0 bases from J, with 18 bases between. Germline lookup yields CDR1 MNHNS and CDR2 SASEGT. The CDR3 contains 18 residues. CDR3 coding DNA: TGTGCCAGCAGTGATCGTATCAGGGCCCTCGCCTCCTACAATGAGCAGTTCTTC. Protein sequence: CASSDRIRALASYNEQFF.

J is TRBJ2-1 and V is TRBV7-8; D may be TRBD1 (6 bases). The CDR3 has 15 residues. V dropped 3 bases and J dropped 6 bases, with 15 bases sitting between them. CDR1 is SGHVS, CDR2 FQNEAQ, per germline. CDR3 in amino acids: CASSFRSGGLNEQFF. In DNA, the CDR3 is TGTGCCAGCAGCTTTCGATCTGGGGGCCTCAATGAGCAGTTCTTC. Full variable domain (rest looked up from reference TRBV7-8 and TRBJ2-1): GAGVSQSPRYKVAKRGQDVALRCDPISGHVSLFWYQQALGQGPEFLTYFQNEAQLDKSGLPSDRFFAERPEGSVSTLKIQRTQQEDSAVYLCASSFRSGGLNEQFFGPGTRLTVL.

The CDR3 here is CASREATGAAYEQYF. CDR3 in DNA: TGCGCCAGCAGGGAAGCCACAGGGGCGGCCTACGAGCAGTACTTC. The chain has TRBV5-1 and TRBJ2-7; 7 bases fit TRBD1. V lost 5 bases to trimming and J lost 2 bases; unmatched junction nucleotides: 10. The CDR3 is 15 residues long. Looked up from germline, CDR1 is SGHRS and CDR2 is YFSETQ. Using reference TRBV5-1 and TRBJ2-7 for the parts outside the CDR3, the full variable domain is KAGVTQTPRYLIKTRGQQVTLSCSPISGHRSVSWYQQTPGQGLQFLFEYFSETQRNKGNFPGRFSGRQFSNSRSEMNVSTLELGDSALYLCASREATGAAYEQYFGPGTRLTVT.

The chain couples TRBV7-2 to TRBJ1-1, with TRBD1 as a possible D gene (5 bases). The CDR3 totals 15 residues. Germline assignment: CDR1 SGHTA and CDR2 FQGNSA. V lost 2 bases and J lost 7, with 17 bases in between. The CDR3 loop reads CASSLSPGTLLEAFF. In DNA form, the CDR3 reads TGTGCCAGCAGCTTAAGTCCGGGGACGCTCCTTGAAGCTTTCTTT.

V gene TRBV28 combines with J gene TRBJ2-7, with TRBD2 identical over 11 bases. Germline-derived CDR1 and CDR2 are MDHEN and SYDVKM. The V gene end was trimmed by 8 bases and the J gene end by 3 bases; junction bases not matched to a gene: 3. The CDR3 totals 13 residues. The CDR3, as DNA: TGTGCCAGCGTAGCGGGGGGGTTCTACGAGCAGTACTTC. The encoded protein is CASVAGGFYEQYF.

V is TRBV28 and J is TRBJ2-7, with D tentatively TRBD1 (6 bases). This CDR3 is 15 amino acids long. V was clipped by 4 bases and J by 3 bases, with 16 bases between them. From germline, CDR1 is MDHEN and CDR2 SYDVKM. The CDR3 sequence: CASSSPLGAVYEQYF. In DNA, the CDR3 is TGTGCCAGCAGTTCCCCTCTGGGGGCTGTCTACGAGCAGTACTTC.

The genes are TRBV7-6 and TRBJ1-4; 10 nucleotides align to TRBD1. Trimming took 5 bases from V and 1 from J; bases not matched to a gene: 10. Germline values: CDR1 SGHVS, CDR2 FNYEAQ. The CDR3 has 18 residues. This CDR3 reads CASSPRLRDRGTNEKLFF. The CDR3 nucleotides are TGTGCCAGCAGCCCTAGACTCCGGGACAGGGGAACTAATGAAAAACTGTTTTTT.

The V call is TRBV14, the J call TRBJ2-3; maybe TRBD2 (5 bases). The CDR3 is 15 amino acids. V was pared by 0 bases and J by 4 bases, with 11 bases between. Germline CDR1 and CDR2: SGHDN and FVKESK. The DNA for the CDR3 is TGTGCCAGCAGCCAAGAGAGGGTTCTTGCAGATACGCAGTATTTT. It codes for CASSQERVLADTQYF. The variable domain in full, with the rest retrieved from reference TRBV14 and TRBJ2-3, is EAGVTQFPSHSVIEKGQTVTLRCDPISGHDNLYWYRRVMGKEIKFLLHFVKESKQDESGMPNNRFLAERTGGTYSTLKVQPAELEDSGVYFCASSQERVLADTQYFGPGTRLTVL.

The rearrangement links TRBV5-6 to TRBJ1-6; a possible D gene is TRBD1 (6 bases). Trimming cost V 4 bases and J 12 bases, with 14 bases left between them. CDR1 and CDR2 (germline): SGHDT, YYEEEE. There are 13 residues in the CDR3. The CDR3 is CASSPQTGIPLHF. CDR3 bases: TGTGCCAGCAGCCCCCAGACAGGTATACCCCTCCACTTT.

The V and J genes are TRBV6-5 and TRBJ1-4; 8 nucleotides line up with TRBD1. The V gene end was trimmed by 6 bases and the J gene end by 4 bases; junction bases not matched to a gene: 4. This CDR3 has 14 residues. From germline, CDR1 is MNHEY and CDR2 SVGAGI. CDR3 coding DNA: TGTGCCAGCAGGGCTGACAGGGGTAATGAAAAACTGTTTTTT. Its translation: CASRADRGNEKLFF.

The chain links TRBV7-3 to TRBJ1-2; 8 bases map to TRBD1. Losses at the gene ends were 0 bases for V and 5 bases for J; bases not matched to a gene: 5. Germline V gives CDR1 SGHTA, CDR2 FQGTGA. The CDR3 has 15 residues. The CDR3 DNA reads TGTGCCAGCAGCTTAACCTCAGGGGGCGTTTATGGCTACACCTTC. Protein: CASSLTSGGVYGYTF.

V usage is TRBV11-3 and J usage is TRBJ1-2, with no clear D. The CDR3 covers 17 residues. Germline assignment: CDR1 SGHNT and CDR2 YENEEA. V lost 8 bases, J lost 7 bases, and 29 bases lay in between. The CDR3 coding sequence is TGTGCCAGCCCCCGAGGTATTTTGCTTACGATGGGGTTTGGCTACACCTTC. It encodes CASPRGILLTMGFGYTF.

The gene calls are TRBV6-5 and TRBJ1-2, with unresolved D. This CDR3 region has 13 residues. V lost 8 bases to trimming and J lost 3 bases, with 13 bases between them. CDR1 is MNHEY and CDR2 is SVGAGI in the germline V gene. The CDR3 bases are TGTGCCAGCGCGAGACAAAGGGACTATGGCTACACCTTC. Translating gives CASARQRDYGYTF.

This clone has just a few counts. The rearrangement uses TRBV5-4 and TRBJ1-4; TRBD1 might be the D (6 bases). The length of the CDR3 is 14 residues. Per the germline V gene, CDR1 is SGHNT and CDR2 is YYREEE (reference sequence). The V end was cut by 0 bases, the J end by 7 bases, with 10 bases between. The CDR3 is CASSLGGAAEKLFF. CDR3 nucleotide sequence: TGTGCCAGCAGCTTGGGGGGGGCGGCTGAAAAACTGTTTTTT.

This clone was counted only a few times. The chain recombines TRBV19 with TRBJ1-5; 9 nucleotides line up with TRBD1. The CDR3 is 16 residues long. Trimming at V came to 5 bases and at J to 0 bases, leaving 5 bases not matched to a gene. Germline lookup yields CDR1 LNHDA and CDR2 SQIVND (reference sequence). CDR3 in amino acids: CASSFGTGNSNQPQHF. The CDR3 DNA reads as TGTGCCAGTAGTTTCGGGACAGGGAATAGCAATCAGCCCCAGCATTTT.

This clone appeared a few times. Sequence at one end of the junction differs from germline and may be a read error. V and J are TRBV2 and TRBJ2-7, with 8 bases fitting TRBD1. The CDR3 sequence is 15 residues long. CDR1 and CDR2 (germline): SNHLY, FYNNEI. The CDR3 loop reads CASSQAGTGTREQYF. The CDR3 DNA reads as TGTGCCAGCAGTCAAGCCGGGACAGGAACGCGGGAGCAGTACTTC.

In its sample, this clone was seen a few times. The gene calls are TRBV5-4 and TRBJ2-7, with D unresolved. CDR1 and CDR2 from the germline V gene are SGHNT and YYREEE (reference sequence). Trimming pared 2 bases from V and 7 bases from J, leaving 10 bases between. The CDR3 spans 12 residues. The CDR3 sequence: CASSFNSIEQYF. CDR3 DNA: TGTGCCAGCAGCTTCAACAGTATAGAGCAGTACTTC. Together with reference TRBV5-4 and TRBJ2-7, the CDR3 gives the full variable domain: ETGVTQSPTHLIKTRGQQVTLRCSSQSGHNTVSWYQQALGQGPQFIFQYYREEENGRGNFPPRFSGLQFPNYSSELNVNALELDDSALYLCASSFNSIEQYFGPGTRLTVT.

This chain uses TRBV11-2 with TRBJ2-7, with 11 bases lining up with TRBD1. The CDR3 loop spans 16 amino acids. Germline V gene lookup returns CDR1 SGHAT and CDR2 FQNNGV. Germline trimming cut 4 bases from V and 5 bases from J; bases unmatched to any gene: 10. As DNA, the CDR3 is TGTGCCAGCAGCTCCCTCCGGACAGGGGGCATCCACGAGCAGTACTTC. Translating it yields CASSSLRTGGIHEQYF.